Presented here are 15 T cell receptor beta chains from one specimen sequenced in a study of OX40 agonist ivuxolimab in advanced cancers. The assay was immunoSEQ multiplex PCR, and TCRdb's table has in-frame clones only and misses some. The table lists tens of thousands of clones, 91% of them singletons. The sequences come from CD4+ or CD8+ T cells sorted from blood, collected in a trial of the OX40 agonist ivuxolimab. Receptor source: an adult with an advanced solid tumor such as melanoma, head and neck, liver or kidney cancer.

V usage is TRBV30 and J usage is TRBJ2-5; TRBD1 matches 10 bases. The CDR3 consists of 13 residues. Unmatched junction bases numbered 4, after V lost 3 bases and J lost 6 bases. CDR1 is GTSNPN, CDR2 SVGIG, per germline (reference sequence). This CDR3 reads CAWRTGGMKTQYF. The CDR3 DNA sequence: TGTGCCTGGAGGACAGGGGGCATGAAGACCCAGTACTTC.

V is TRBV30 and J is TRBJ1-4; D gene ambiguous. Per the germline V gene, CDR1 is GTSNPN and CDR2 is SVGIG (reference sequence). Trimming pared 2 bases from V and 8 bases from J, leaving 15 bases between. This CDR3 region has 14 residues. In nucleotides, the CDR3 is TGTGCCTGGAGTCCGGGCTGGGCGAGCGAAAAACTGTTTTTT. Encoded protein: CAWSPGWASEKLFF.

The V call is TRBV28, the J call TRBJ2-1; the D is unclear. From germline, CDR1 is MDHEN and CDR2 SYDVKM. V dropped 7 bases and J dropped 2 bases, with 21 bases sitting between them. The CDR3 has 17 amino acids. The CDR3 DNA reads as TGTGCCAGCATCTTTTACCCCTCTAGTGGAACCTACAATGAGCAGTTCTTC. It encodes CASIFYPSSGTYNEQFF.

The chain is built from TRBV28 and TRBJ2-2; D gene unclear. Germline V CDR1 and CDR2: MDHEN, SYDVKM. The CDR3 is 15 amino acids. Trimming took 6 bases from V and 1 from J, leaving 12 bases between them. CDR3 coding DNA: TGTGCCAGCAGCCTGCCACCCTTGAACACCGGGGAGCTGTTTTTT. It yields the protein CASSLPPLNTGELFF.

The V gene is TRBV5-6, the J gene TRBJ1-3; D unresolved. Trimming shortened V by 1 base and J by 0 bases, and 8 bases separated the two germline ends. The V gene's germline CDR1 is SGHDT and CDR2 YYEEEE. The CDR3 runs to 15 residues. CDR3 in amino acids: CASSLKQNSGNTIYF. For the CDR3, the DNA is TGTGCCAGCAGCTTGAAACAGAACTCTGGAAACACCATATATTTT. The full variable domain, completed using reference TRBV5-6 and TRBJ1-3, is DAGVTQSPTHLIKTRGQQVTLRCSPKSGHDTVSWYQQALGQGPQFIFQYYEEEERQRGNFPDRFSGHQFPNYSSELNVNALLLGDSALYLCASSLKQNSGNTIYFGEGSWLTVV.

This clone showed up just a few times. The chain employs TRBV7-9 and TRBJ2-3; the D is unclear. The germline CDR1 and CDR2 sequences are SEHNR and FQNEAQ (reference sequence). The V and J ends lost 6 bases and 0 bases respectively, with 7 bases between them. The CDR3 is 13 amino acids. The CDR3 spells CASSQDSTDTQYF. The CDR3, as DNA: TGTGCCAGCAGTCAAGACAGCACAGATACGCAGTATTTT.

V is TRBV5-6 and J is TRBJ2-3; D is ambiguous. Germline V gene data show CDR1 as SGHDT and CDR2 as YYEEEE. This CDR3 is built from 16 residues. Trimming left V 3 bases short and J 2 bases short, with 16 bases between. The CDR3 DNA is TGTGCCAGCAGCTCTATCCGGAGCATCGACACAGATACGCAGTATTTT. This translates into CASSSIRSIDTDTQYF. The whole variable domain, filled in from reference TRBV5-6 and TRBJ2-3, reads DAGVTQSPTHLIKTRGQQVTLRCSPKSGHDTVSWYQQALGQGPQFIFQYYEEEERQRGNFPDRFSGHQFPNYSSELNVNALLLGDSALYLCASSSIRSIDTDTQYFGPGTRLTVL.

The rearrangement joins TRBV1 to TRBJ2-1; TRBD2 is the table's D call and was not checked against the DNA. TRBV1 has pseudogene status. The CDR3 extends over 15 amino acids. The CDR3 reads CTSSSSGRGYNEQFF. CDR3 in DNA: TGCACCAGCAGCTCCAGCGGGAGAGGGTACAATGAGCAGTTCTTC.

This chain connects TRBV4-3 to TRBJ2-4, with TRBD1 matching 7 bases. The CDR3 is 18 amino acids. Per the germline V gene, CDR1 is LGHNA and CDR2 is YSLEER. Trimming removed 0 bases from V and 5 bases from J; junction bases left unmatched: 13. CDR3 sequence (DNA): TGCGCCAGCAGCCAAGAGAAGGGGGCGCGAGGGTCGCAAAACATTCAGTACTTC. It codes for CASSQEKGARGSQNIQYF.

The rearrangement uses TRBV18 and TRBJ1-1, with D unresolved. V shed 0 bases and J shed 2 bases, with 16 bases lying between them. The length of the CDR3 is 17 residues. CDR1 is KGHSH and CDR2 is LQKENI in the germline V gene. Here the CDR3 DNA reads TGTGCCAGCTCACCACCGCTGGAGACCCCCTACAACACTGAAGCTTTCTTT. Translation: CASSPPLETPYNTEAFF.

V gene TRBV14 combines with J gene TRBJ2-7; D unresolved. The V gene's germline CDR1 is SGHDN and CDR2 FVKESK. The CDR3 covers 11 residues. V lost 3 bases to trimming and J lost 6 bases, with 6 bases between them. DNA for the CDR3: TGTGCCAGCAGCCAGAGCCTCGAGCAGTACTTC. Residues: CASSQSLEQYF. The whole variable domain, filled in from reference TRBV14 and TRBJ2-7, reads EAGVTQFPSHSVIEKGQTVTLRCDPISGHDNLYWYRRVMGKEIKFLLHFVKESKQDESGMPNNRFLAERTGGTYSTLKVQPAELEDSGVYFCASSQSLEQYFGPGTRLTVT.

J is TRBJ2-1 and V is TRBV27, with D uncertain. The V end was cut by 3 bases, the J end by 6 bases, with 15 bases between. CDR1 and CDR2 from the germline V gene are MNHEY and SMNVEV (reference sequence). The CDR3 covers 15 residues. This chain's CDR3 is CASSFGLSPLNEQFF. The CDR3 DNA reads TGTGCCAGCAGTTTTGGGTTGTCTCCCCTCAATGAGCAGTTCTTC.

In this sample, this clone turned up a few times. This chain joins TRBV2 and TRBJ2-7; D gene ambiguous. The length of the CDR3 is 11 residues. CDR1 and CDR2 (germline): SNHLY, FYNNEI. The ends were cut back, 2 bases at V and 2 bases at J, with 1 base in the middle. This chain's CDR3 is CASSEPYEQYF. The CDR3 coding sequence is TGTGCCAGCAGTGAACCCTACGAGCAGTACTTC. The full variable domain, in which reference TRBV2 and TRBJ2-7 provide the parts outside the CDR3, is EPEVTQTPSHQVTQMGQEVILRCVPISNHLYFYWYRQILGQKVEFLVSFYNNEISEKSEIFDDQFSVERPDGSNFTLKIRSTKLEDSAMYFCASSEPYEQYFGPGTRLTVT.

This chain connects TRBV6-1 to TRBJ2-7, with TRBD1 identical over 7 bases. The CDR3 is 15 residues long. From germline, CDR1 is MNHNS and CDR2 SASEGT. V was pared by 6 bases and J by 3 bases, with 11 bases of the junction left unmatched. Here the CDR3 DNA reads TGTGCCAGCAGGCCCATCCGACAGGGAAACTACGAGCAGTACTTC. Residues: CASRPIRQGNYEQYF.

This clone was seen only a few times. J is TRBJ1-2 and V is TRBV28, with 9 nucleotides matching TRBD1. The length of the CDR3 is 21 residues. Germline CDR1 reads MDHEN; CDR2 reads SYDVKM. V lost 3 bases to trimming and J lost 4 bases; unmatched junction nucleotides: 24. CDR3 in DNA: TGTGCCAGCAGTTTTCGTAGGGACAGGGCGAGGAAGGACGAACCCTTCTATGGCTACACCTTC. Translated, it gives CASSFRRDRARKDEPFYGYTF.